One and the same sample provided the 19 T cell receptor beta chains below, sequenced in a study of identical twins. In TCRdb, the 5' RACE reads were re-called with MiXCR into one record per CDR3 protein. The sample has around 250,000 distinct CDR3 sequences, 6.5% to 8% seen once. These data also formed part of another study, on T cells expressing NK-cell markers.

Material for sequencing was CD8+ T cells sorted from blood. Receptors were obtained from a woman in her late teens or twenties in good health.

This clonotype was seen more than once but under ten times. The chain couples TRBV6-5 to TRBJ2-3, with 9 bases fitting TRBD2. The J segment lost 7 bases and the V segment lost 4 bases, leaving 12 bases of the junction unmatched. This CDR3 contains 16 residues. The germline V gene has CDR1 MNHEY and CDR2 SVGAGI. CDR3 nucleotides: TGTGCCAGCAGTTCGGGGACTAGCCGGGGTCTACATACGCAGTATTTT. Its protein is CASSSGTSRGLHTQYF.

The chain combines TRBV7-9 with TRBJ1-1; D uncertain. V lost 5 bases and J lost 6, with 7 bases in between. The CDR3 sequence is 11 residues long. Germline loops: CDR1 SEHNR, CDR2 FQNEAQ (reference sequence). CDR3 DNA sequence: TGTGCCAGCAGCAAAGGCCCTGAAGCTTTCTTT. Protein sequence: CASSKGPEAFF.

In its sample, this clonotype was seen a few times. J is TRBJ2-7 and V is TRBV12-3 or TRBV12-4; 7 bases match TRBD2. V lost 4 bases, J lost 3 bases, and 3 bases stayed unmatched. This CDR3 has 13 amino acids. The CDR3 DNA sequence: TGTGCCAGCAGTTGGACTAGAGGCTACGAGCAGTACTTC. This sequence encodes CASSWTRGYEQYF.

In this sample, this clonotype turned up a few times. The rearrangement joins TRBV20-1 to TRBJ2-2, with TRBD2 matching over 11 bases. This CDR3 has 16 amino acids. Germline CDR1 reads DFQATT; CDR2 reads SNEGSKA (reference sequence). The V segment lost 0 bases and the J segment 5 bases; nucleotides outside the gene matches: 5. CDR3 nucleotide sequence: TGCAGTGCTAGAGATCAGACTAGCGGGAAAACCGGGGAGCTGTTTTTT. This encodes CSARDQTSGKTGELFF.

V is TRBV7-3 and J is TRBJ2-7; D is possibly TRBD2 (6 bases). Germline assignment: CDR1 SGHTA and CDR2 FQGTGA. V shed 4 bases and J shed 4 bases, with 11 bases lying between them. The CDR3 length is 13 residues. CDR3 DNA: TGTGCCAGCAGCTCCGGGGGTGGGTACGAGCAGTACTTC. Translating it yields CASSSGGGYEQYF. Full variable domain (missing parts from reference TRBV7-3 and TRBJ2-7): GAGVSQTPSNKVTEKGKYVELRCDPISGHTALYWYRQSLGQGPEFLIYFQGTGAADDSGLPNDRFFAVRPEGSVSTLKIQRTERGDSAVYLCASSSGGGYEQYFGPGTRLTVT.

This clonotype was found a few times. The chain uses TRBV6-1 and TRBJ1-6; TRBD1 matches at 9 bases. Germline-derived CDR1 and CDR2 are MNHNS and SASEGT. Trimming removed 6 bases from V and 5 bases from J; junction bases left unmatched: 8. This CDR3 is built from 16 residues. CDR3 region: CASRSSGTGNNSPLHF. The CDR3 DNA reads TGTGCCAGCAGGTCATCCGGGACAGGGAATAATTCACCCCTCCACTTT.

This clonotype has at least ten counts. V gene TRBV29-1 combines with J gene TRBJ2-3; 12 nucleotides align to TRBD2. Germline CDR1 reads SQVTM; CDR2 reads ANQGSEA. The CDR3 runs to 15 residues. The junction had 6 bases not matched to a gene; V was cut back by 6 bases and J by 2 bases. CDR3 bases: TGCAGCGTCGAGGGACTAGCGGGTTTCACAGATACGCAGTATTTT. This codes for CSVEGLAGFTDTQYF.

This clonotype occurred a few times. The chain uses TRBV2 and TRBJ2-1; 10 bases match TRBD1. This CDR3 comprises 13 residues. The germline V gene has CDR1 SNHLY and CDR2 FYNNEI. V dropped 10 bases and J dropped 8; count of bases not matched to a gene: 8. CDR3 loop: CAKLGQGSDEQFF. DNA for the CDR3: TGTGCCAAGCTGGGACAGGGGTCTGATGAGCAGTTCTTC.

In its sample, this clonotype was seen a few times. V is TRBV7-9 and J is TRBJ1-1, with a possible D match to TRBD1 (6 bases). V lost 6 bases to trimming and J lost 0 bases, with 14 bases between them. Per the germline V gene, CDR1 is SEHNR and CDR2 is FQNEAQ (reference sequence). The CDR3 has 15 residues. This CDR3 is CASREDGGMNTEAFF. The CDR3 nucleotides are TGTGCCAGCAGAGAAGACGGGGGCATGAACACTGAAGCTTTCTTT.

The sample holds many counts of this clonotype. The chain recombines TRBV7-8 with TRBJ2-5; D unresolved. Trimming shortened V by 5 bases and J by 0 bases, and 7 bases separated the two germline ends. The length of the CDR3 is 13 residues. Germline V lookup: CDR1 SGHVS, CDR2 FQNEAQ. As DNA, the CDR3 is TGTGCCAGCAGCCCACCTGACCAAGAGACCCAGTACTTC. Amino acid sequence: CASSPPDQETQYF.

There are a few counts of this clonotype. The chain employs TRBV19 and TRBJ1-1; D call uncertain. V gave up 7 bases and J gave up 6 bases, with 15 bases separating them. Germline lookup yields CDR1 LNHDA and CDR2 SQIVND (reference sequence). The CDR3 loop spans 13 amino acids. The CDR3 bases are TGTGCCAGTACCCAACACTGGCCCCCTGAAGCTTTCTTT. It yields the protein CASTQHWPPEAFF.

This clonotype was observed many times. The V and J genes are TRBV20-1 and TRBJ2-1; no clear D gene. The CDR3 runs to 12 residues. Germline CDR1 and CDR2: DFQATT and SNEGSKA (reference sequence). V was trimmed by 6 bases and J by 8 bases, leaving 14 bases between them. Written as DNA, the CDR3 is TGCAGTGCCAGCTACACCGGAGATGAGCAGTTCTTC. Its translation: CSASYTGDEQFF.

V gene TRBV5-6 combines with J gene TRBJ2-7, with a weak D call TRBD2 (6 bases). The CDR3 runs to 14 residues. Germline CDR1 is SGHDT and CDR2 is YYEEEE. V shed 1 base and J shed 5 bases, with 13 bases lying between them. This CDR3 is CASSLMTRGDEQYF. In nucleotides, the CDR3 is TGTGCCAGCAGCTTGATGACTAGAGGTGACGAGCAGTACTTC.

This clonotype was recorded a few times. This chain connects TRBV27 to TRBJ2-1; weak D call: TRBD1 (6 bases). The CDR3 is made up of 11 amino acids. The ends were cut back, 5 bases at V and 14 bases at J, with 13 bases in the middle. CDR1 and CDR2 (germline): MNHEY, SMNVEV (reference sequence). The CDR3 sequence is CASSPGTSEFF. CDR3 nucleotides: TGTGCCAGCAGTCCCGGGACAAGTGAGTTCTTC.

This clonotype was counted between two and nine times. This CDR3 is CASSALAGYNEQFF. CDR3 nucleotide sequence: TGTGCCAGCAGCGCACTAGCGGGCTACAATGAGCAGTTCTTC. V and J are TRBV13 and TRBJ2-1, with 9 bases lining up with TRBD2. In germline, CDR1 is PRHDT, CDR2 FYEKMQ (reference sequence). The CDR3 runs 14 residues. Trimming cost V 5 bases and J 3 bases; bases outside gene matches: 2.

This clonotype was seen only a few times. The chain uses TRBV7-8 and TRBJ2-7; 9 positions agree with TRBD2. Per germline, CDR1 SGHVS and CDR2 FQNEAQ. This CDR3 comprises 16 residues. The J segment lost 6 bases and the V segment lost 5 bases, leaving 14 bases of the junction unmatched. In DNA, the CDR3 is TGTGCCAGCAGCCCTGGGACGCGGGAGGGCTTGGTCGAGCAGTACTTC. As protein: CASSPGTREGLVEQYF. Drawing the rest from reference TRBV7-8 and TRBJ2-7, the complete variable domain is GAGVSQSPRYKVAKRGQDVALRCDPISGHVSLFWYQQALGQGPEFLTYFQNEAQLDKSGLPSDRFFAERPEGSVSTLKIQRTQQEDSAVYLCASSPGTREGLVEQYFGPGTRLTVT.

The J gene is TRBJ2-1, the V gene TRBV12-3 or TRBV12-4; maybe TRBD2 (6 bases). Trimming shortened V by 6 bases and J by 9 bases, and 21 bases separated the two germline ends. This CDR3 is 15 amino acids long. CDR3 in amino acids: CASRSTSSAASEQFF. CDR3 coding DNA: TGTGCCAGCAGATCAACTAGCTCAGCCGCTAGTGAGCAGTTCTTC.

The gene calls are TRBV20-1 and TRBJ2-1; TRBD1 matches 7 bases. Trimming took 5 bases from V and 6 from J; bases not matched to a gene: 13. The length of the CDR3 is 15 residues. Germline assignment: CDR1 DFQATT and CDR2 SNEGSKA (reference sequence). The CDR3 DNA reads as TGCAGTGCTCCAGGGGGAGTTAGCCGTCTCAATGAGCAGTTCTTC. The encoded protein is CSAPGGVSRLNEQFF.

This clonotype was counted a few times. V is TRBV6-5 and J is TRBJ2-5; TRBD1 aligns across 7 bases. The CDR3 is 14 residues long. Germline CDR1 reads MNHEY; CDR2 reads SVGAGI. After removal of 3 bases from V and 2 bases from J, the junction contained 3 bases not matched to a gene. In DNA form, the CDR3 reads TGTGCCAGCAGTTATCCGGGACAGCAAGAGACCCAGTACTTC. As protein: CASSYPGQQETQYF.